The rows below give T cell receptor beta chains drawn from one sample of a study of T cells after yellow fever vaccination. TCRdb analysed the 5' RACE reads with MiXCR anew, one entry per CDR3 protein. The sample includes 150,000 to 200,000 distinct CDR3 sequences, roughly 6.2% of them seen just once. The material sequenced was CD4+ T cells sorted from PBMCs, taken on the day of the first yellow fever vaccination. These receptors all come from a man between 18 and 29 years old who received the YFV17D yellow fever vaccine. CDR3s include the opening cysteine and the closing phenylalanine or tryptophan. The order of the fields is V gene, J gene, D gene, clone size, CDR3 DNA, CDR3 protein. The D gene is left open where the match is weak. Not every row has a clone size; where given, it reads once, few, many or a size class.

TRBV5-1	TRBJ2-1	TRBD2	few	TGCGCCAGCAGACCGGGACTAGCGGGGGGGAAGGAGCAGTTCTTC	CASRPGLAGGKEQFF
TRBV6-1	TRBJ2-2	TRBD1	many	TGTGCCAGCAGTGTGGACAGGGCCACCGGGGAGCTGTTTTTT	CASSVDRATGELFF
TRBV29-1	TRBJ2-1	TRBD1	-	TGCAGCGTTGTGCCGGACAGGGGAGCGTTCTTC	CSVVPDRGAFF
TRBV4-2	TRBJ2-3	-	many	TGTGCCAGCAGCCAAGATCTACTAGATACGCAGTATTTT	CASSQDLLDTQYF
TRBV11-2	TRBJ1-2	-	few	TGTGCCAGCAGCTTAAATACGGATTGGGGCTACACCTTC	CASSLNTDWGYTF
TRBV18	TRBJ1-4	TRBD1	few	TGTGCCAGCTCACCCTCGACAGGGGGCGATGAAAAACTGTTTTTT	CASSPSTGGDEKLFF
TRBV4-1	TRBJ2-1	-	few	TGCGCCAGCAGCCGACCCCGAGGGCGCCGCTCCTACAATGAGCAGTTCTTC	CASSRPRGRRSYNEQFF
TRBV20-1	TRBJ2-3	TRBD2	few	TGCAGTGCTGGCGGGGGGGGCCGAGCAGATACGCAGTATTTT	CSAGGGGRADTQYF
TRBV6-1	TRBJ2-5	-	many	TGTGCCAGCAGAACCGGGACTTCACAAGAGACCCAGTACTTC	CASRTGTSQETQYF
TRBV19	TRBJ1-2	-	-	TGTGCCAGTAGTACCTTACAGACCTACTATGGCTACACCTTC	CASSTLQTYYGYTF
TRBV3-1	TRBJ2-1	-	few	TGTGCCAGCAGCCCAAGTCTGGGGTTACATGAGCAGTTCTTC	CASSPSLGLHEQFF
TRBV20-1	TRBJ2-5	-	many	TGCAGTGCTGGCCCGGGGGAGACCCAGTACTTC	CSAGPGETQYF
TRBV5-1	TRBJ2-5	-	few	TGCGCCAGCAGCTTGATTCCGGGGCCAGAGACCCAGTACTTC	CASSLIPGPETQYF
TRBV6-1	TRBJ1-1	-	few	TGTGCCAGCAGTGAAGGGTATAACACTGAAGCTTTCTTT	CASSEGYNTEAFF
TRBV9	TRBJ2-3	-	few	TGTGCCAGCAGCCCCCGGAGGGGGTCCTACACAGATACGCAGTATTTT	CASSPRRGSYTDTQYF
TRBV20-1	TRBJ2-5	-	many	TGCAGTGCTAGTTCTGGGGGTGGGACCCAGTACTTC	CSASSGGGTQYF
TRBV20-1	TRBJ1-5	-	-	TGCAGTGCAGTAGCTATGGGGCTGCGCAATCAGCCCCAGCATTTT	CSAVAMGLRNQPQHF
TRBV5-5	TRBJ2-5	-	many	TGTGCCAGCAGCTTGGCGTTCAGGGAGGTGGAGACCCAGTACTTC	CASSLAFREVETQYF
TRBV5-4	TRBJ2-1	-	-	TGTGCCAGCAGCATGACAGAGCGTCAGGATGAGCAGTTCTTC	CASSMTERQDEQFF
TRBV7-8	TRBJ1-4	-	few	TGTGCCAGCAGCTTTCACCGACAGCCAACTGCAACTAATGAAAAACTGTTTTTT	CASSFHRQPTATNEKLFF
TRBV4-1	TRBJ2-1	-	many	TGCGCCAGCAGCCAAGATGAAACCCGCCGAGGATCGAACAATGAGCAGTTCTTC	CASSQDETRRGSNNEQFF
TRBV5-1	TRBJ2-5	-	few	TGCGCCAGCAGCTTGAATGGGGGGATAAGTCAACTGGAGACCCAGTACTTC	CASSLNGGISQLETQYF
TRBV7-2	TRBJ2-1	-	many	TGTGCCAGCAGCTCAGCAGGGCACCATGAGCAGTTCTTC	CASSSAGHHEQFF
TRBV7-2	TRBJ2-4	TRBD2	many	TGTGCCAGCAGCCTGACTAGCGGGGGCTCCAAAAACATTCAGTACTTC	CASSLTSGGSKNIQYF
TRBV19	TRBJ2-3	-	few	TGTGCCAGTAGTAAGGTCAGCAACTCAGATACGCAGTATTTT	CASSKVSNSDTQYF
TRBV5-1	TRBJ1-3	-	many	TGCGCCAGCAGCTTGGGGGGTCAAGAAAACACCATATATTTT	CASSLGGQENTIYF
TRBV7-2	TRBJ1-3	-	few	TGTGCCAGCAGCTTAGTTAGGGACGGCTCTGGAAACACCATATATTTT	CASSLVRDGSGNTIYF
TRBV10-3	TRBJ2-1	TRBD2	many	TGTGCCATCAGTGAGTCTTACGGGGGGTACAATGAGCAGTTCTTC	CAISESYGGYNEQFF
TRBV30	TRBJ2-7	-	-	TGTGCCCGAGATGGGGGGACCTACGAGCAGTACTTC	CARDGGTYEQYF
TRBV7-7	TRBJ2-4	-	many	TGTGCCAGCAGCTCATTGGGACCCAAGGTAGCCAAAAACATTCAGTACTTC	CASSSLGPKVAKNIQYF
TRBV18	TRBJ2-1	-	-	TGTGCCAGCTCACCGGACCTGTCTTACAATGAGCAGTTCTTC	CASSPDLSYNEQFF
TRBV3-1	TRBJ1-6	-	-	TGTGCCAGCAGCCAAACAGGGAAGGGTTCACCCCTCCACTTT	CASSQTGKGSPLHF
TRBV27	TRBJ2-2	-	many	TGTGCCAGCAGTTTATCAGGGGTGCGGACCGGGGAGCTGTTTTTT	CASSLSGVRTGELFF
TRBV5-1	TRBJ2-1	TRBD1	few	TGCGCCAGCAGTTGGAGCGTTGGGACAGATCCCTACAATGAGCAGTTCTTC	CASSWSVGTDPYNEQFF
TRBV29-1	TRBJ2-7	-	many	TGCAGCGTACGGGACGGGTTTTCCTACGAGCAGTACTTC	CSVRDGFSYEQYF